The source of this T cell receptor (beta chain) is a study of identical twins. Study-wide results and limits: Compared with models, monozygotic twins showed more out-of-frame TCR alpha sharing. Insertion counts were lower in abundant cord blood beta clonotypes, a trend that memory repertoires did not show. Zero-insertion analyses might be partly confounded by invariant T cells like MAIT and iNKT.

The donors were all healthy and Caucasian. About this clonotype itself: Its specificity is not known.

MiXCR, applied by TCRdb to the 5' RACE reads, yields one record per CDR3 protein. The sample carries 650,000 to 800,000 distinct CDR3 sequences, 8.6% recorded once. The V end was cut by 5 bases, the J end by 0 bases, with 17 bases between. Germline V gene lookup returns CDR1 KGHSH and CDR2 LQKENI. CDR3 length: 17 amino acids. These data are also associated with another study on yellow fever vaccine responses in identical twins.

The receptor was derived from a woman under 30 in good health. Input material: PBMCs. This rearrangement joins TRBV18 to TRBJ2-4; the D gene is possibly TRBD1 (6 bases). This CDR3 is CASSGSGEIGAKNIQYF. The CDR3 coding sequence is TGTGCCAGCTCAGGATCAGGGGAAATAGGAGCCAAAAACATTCAGTACTTC.